This T cell receptor beta chain emerged from a study of beta chain features in type 1 diabetes. Study in general: There were around 100,000,000 sorted cells examined across all samples.

The germline V gene encodes CDR1 SGDLS and CDR2 YYNGEE. The V gene end was trimmed by 0 bases and the J gene end by 8 bases; junction bases not matched to a gene: 8. The CDR3 is 16 amino acids. Investigators reverse transcribed all isolated RNA, so they sequenced expressed TCRB transcripts. Using immunoSEQ multiplex PCR, the repertoire was profiled, and TCRdb retains in-frame clones only, with some absent. The table has around 140,000 clones, under 11% seen once. Sequenced material: naive CD4+ T cells from blood. The rearrangement uses TRBV9 and TRBJ2-1, with 10 bases lining up with TRBD2. The sequence came from a man younger than 30 in good health. The CDR3: CASSVVSGGAVDEQFF. The DNA for the CDR3 is TGTGCCAGCAGCGTAGTGAGCGGGGGGGCCGTGGATGAGCAGTTCTTC.